The T cell receptor beta chain under discussion was sequenced for a study of liver allograft versus peripheral blood T cells. Turning to the study itself: Transplanted livers held T cell receptor repertoires, and these were compared with repertoires in recipients' peripheral blood.

This clonotype counts as medium-sized. The antigen is undetermined. TCRdb ran MiXCR on the reads and lists one entry per CDR3 protein. The repertoire consists of about 13,000 distinct CDR3 sequences, with approximately 17% occurring once and the leading ten covering roughly 2%. Overall study findings and caveats: There were reportedly differences between T cell receptor repertoires inside liver allografts and those in peripheral blood.

This clonotype originated in a human patient who had a liver transplant. Part of the T cell pool may stem from the graft donor.

As DNA, the CDR3 is TGTGCCAGCTCACCGAGTAGGGGGAATCAGCCCCAGCATTTT. Translating it yields CASSPSRGNQPQHF. The gene calls are TRBV18 and TRBJ1-5; D is possibly TRBD1 (6 bases). The CDR3 contains 14 residues. Germline loops: CDR1 KGHSH, CDR2 LQKENI. Between the trimmed V and J ends, which lost 3 bases and 4 bases, there was a span of 10 bases.